This T cell receptor (beta chain) was observed in a study of STAT5B mutations in CD4+ large granular lymphocyte leukemia. Findings of the study overall: Approximately 25% of private leukemic clonotypes occurred rarely in other patients' non-leukemic repertoires. 8/27 top patient clones versus 2/35 control clones were TRBV06-family.

This clone was detected once. What it recognizes is unknown. The germline CDR1 and CDR2 sequences are MDHEN and SYDVKM. This CDR3 has 18 residues. V gave up 3 bases and J gave up 4 bases; unmatched junction bases: 9. Original analysis: Lowest detectable productive clonotype frequency was 2.59 x 10-5. Using immunoSEQ multiplex PCR, the repertoire was profiled, and TCRdb retains in-frame clones only, with some absent. That table supplies the V and J calls and clone size; D and trimming were determined from the DNA. The sample holds approximately 30,000 clones, more than 80% seen once. Control samples were healthy donors' buffy coats.

The chain recombines TRBV28 with TRBJ2-1, with 13 nucleotides matching TRBD2. The clonotype comes from a human donor in good health. The material sequenced was CD4+ T cells from blood buffy coats. CDR3 sequence: CASSFLTSGRPGYNEQFF. The CDR3 DNA reads TGTGCCAGCAGTTTCCTGACTAGCGGGAGGCCGGGGTACAATGAGCAGTTCTTC.